Listed here is a single T cell receptor beta chain. Its antigen is not known. Each subset's genomic DNA was shared equally among a number of immunoSEQ plates. Clones were sequenced by immunoSEQ multiplex PCR, and TCRdb holds only the in-frame ones, with some missing. The sample comprises roughly 2,300,000 clones, under 95% of which are singletons, and 0.3% to 0.4% rests with the top ten. This record belongs to a study of shared clonotypes between healthy human individuals. At the level of the study: Used for every donor were three CD4 naive, three CD4 memory, two CD8 naive and one CD8 memory plate.

The donors were adults (healthy and HIV-negative) with no recent acute infections or vaccinations. The study's findings and limits: In this cohort, only blood was sampled, and tissue repertoires likely differ.

Germline V gives CDR1 SQVTM, CDR2 ANQGSEA. Trimming pared 2 bases from V and 2 bases from J, leaving 14 bases between. This CDR3 comprises 15 residues. The chain couples TRBV29-1 to TRBJ2-3; D might be TRBD1 (5 bases). The sequencing sample was made of naive CD4+ T cells from PBMCs. The subset denotes: CD45RA+ positively selected. The source is a man younger than 35 in good health. Some clones in this sample may be carry-over from other donors' samples. CDR3 in DNA: TGCAGCGTTGAAAATGAGGCAGGGTACACAGATACGCAGTATTTT. Its translation is CSVENEAGYTDTQYF.